The 11 T cell receptor beta chains presented below share a single source sample, sequenced in a study of blood T cell repertoires in COVID-19. Sequencing was performed with immunoSEQ multiplex PCR; in TCRdb, only in-frame clones are kept and a portion is missing. This repertoire shows 250,000 to 350,000 clones, around 82% found once; its top ten account for 0.87%. The sample taken for sequencing was peripheral blood. The receptors stem from a human donor with COVID-19, enrolled during active disease. The donor label of this sample is uncertain.

Here the CDR3 reads CASSFEGDSLNTGELFF. As DNA, the CDR3 is TGCGCCAGCAGCTTCGAAGGTGACAGCCTAAACACCGGGGAGCTGTTTTTT. V is TRBV5-1 and J is TRBJ2-2, with D possibly being TRBD1 (5 bases). With 2 bases removed from V and 2 bases from J, the gap between germline ends came to 16 bases. The CDR3 contains 17 residues. From germline, CDR1 is SGHRS and CDR2 YFSETQ.

This clone appeared once. V and J are TRBV30 and TRBJ2-1; D is perhaps TRBD2 (5 bases). V lost 0 bases and J 6 bases, leaving 9 bases between the germline ends. This CDR3 contains 13 residues. Germline V gives CDR1 GTSNPN, CDR2 SVGIG (reference sequence). This chain's CDR3 is CAWSVPSGNEQFF. CDR3 DNA sequence: TGTGCCTGGAGTGTACCCAGCGGCAATGAGCAGTTCTTC.

V usage is TRBV5-4 and J usage is TRBJ1-2; 9 positions agree with TRBD1. V was pared by 4 bases and J by 6 bases, with 16 bases of the junction left unmatched. The CDR3 has 17 amino acids. Germline lookup yields CDR1 SGHNT and CDR2 YYREEE (reference sequence). The CDR3 DNA is TGTGCCAGCAGCGATGCCGGGACAGGGAGGAACTCTAATGGCTACACCTTC. The encoded protein is CASSDAGTGRNSNGYTF. The full variable domain, its missing parts supplied by reference TRBV5-4 and TRBJ1-2, is ETGVTQSPTHLIKTRGQQVTLRCSSQSGHNTVSWYQQALGQGPQFIFQYYREEENGRGNFPPRFSGLQFPNYSSELNVNALELDDSALYLCASSDAGTGRNSNGYTFGSGTRLTVV.

This sequence joins TRBV11-2 and TRBJ2-3; 7 bases fit TRBD1. With V trimmed by 5 bases and J by 1 base, 9 bases remained unmatched. Germline CDR1 and CDR2: SGHAT and FQNNGV. The CDR3 spans 16 residues. The CDR3 DNA follows: TGTGCCAGCAGCCCGACAGGGCGCGAACGCACAGATACGCAGTATTTT. Translating gives CASSPTGRERTDTQYF.

The DNA for the CDR3 is TGTGCCAGCAGTTCCTTCAAACAAACCGGGACACTGACTGAAGCTTTCTTT. Amino acids: CASSSFKQTGTLTEAFF. This sequence joins TRBV27 and TRBJ1-1; D perhaps matches TRBD1 (6 bases). V dropped 4 bases and J dropped 5 bases, with 23 bases sitting between them. Germline loops: CDR1 MNHEY, CDR2 SMNVEV (reference sequence). This CDR3 comprises 17 residues.

This chain uses TRBV5-1 with TRBJ2-6; TRBD1 matches at 7 bases. The germline V gene encodes CDR1 SGHRS and CDR2 YFSETQ. Trimming took 2 bases from V and 0 from J; bases not matched to a gene: 2. The CDR3 contains 16 residues. The DNA of the CDR3 is TGCGCCAGCAGCTTAGGGGGCCGCTCTGGGGCCAACGTCCTGACTTTC. Protein product: CASSLGGRSGANVLTF.

The CDR3 bases are TGCGCCAGCAGCCCCCGACTAGCGGGAGAGACCGGGGAGCTGTTTTTT. As protein: CASSPRLAGETGELFF. The V gene is TRBV5-1, the J gene TRBJ2-2; TRBD2 matches at 12 bases. The V gene's germline CDR1 is SGHRS and CDR2 YFSETQ. This CDR3 has 16 amino acids. V gave up 4 bases and J gave up 5 bases; unmatched junction bases: 6. The full variable domain, with the rest looked up from reference TRBV5-1 and TRBJ2-2, is KAGVTQTPRYLIKTRGQQVTLSCSPISGHRSVSWYQQTPGQGLQFLFEYFSETQRNKGNFPGRFSGRQFSNSRSEMNVSTLELGDSALYLCASSPRLAGETGELFFGEGSRLTVL.

The rearrangement uses TRBV27 and TRBJ2-7; D ambiguous. The germline V gene encodes CDR1 MNHEY and CDR2 SMNVEV (reference sequence). The length of the CDR3 is 15 residues. The V end lost 6 bases, the J end lost 0 bases, and 15 bases lay between the germline ends. The DNA of the CDR3 is TGTGCCAGCAGGGTTCTAAGCGCCCTCTCCTACGAGCAGTACTTC. This sequence encodes CASRVLSALSYEQYF.

V is TRBV11-3 and J is TRBJ2-7; 8 nucleotides agree with TRBD1. The CDR3 is made up of 14 amino acids. The V and J ends lost 3 bases and 6 bases, in that order; junction bases with no gene match: 7. CDR1 and CDR2 (germline): SGHNT, YENEEA. The CDR3: CASSFLDRVGEQYF. DNA for the CDR3: TGTGCCAGCAGCTTCCTGGACAGGGTAGGCGAGCAGTACTTC. Complete variable domain (other parts from reference TRBV11-3 and TRBJ2-7): EAGVVQSPRYKIIEKKQPVAFWCNPISGHNTLYWYLQNLGQGPELLIRYENEEAVDDSQLPKDRFSAERLKGVDSTLKIQPAELGDSAVYLCASSFLDRVGEQYFGPGTRLTVT.

J is TRBJ1-6 and V is TRBV28, with a tentative D call TRBD1 (5 bases). Trimming pared 7 bases from V and 7 bases from J, leaving 17 bases between. Germline V lookup: CDR1 MDHEN, CDR2 SYDVKM. The CDR3 has 15 amino acids. CDR3 sequence (DNA): TGTGCCAGCAATTTTGTAGACAGCCGCAATTCACCCCTCCACTTT. Its protein is CASNFVDSRNSPLHF.

The rearrangement joins TRBV11-2 to TRBJ1-2, with D possibly matching TRBD1 (5 bases). The CDR3 runs to 15 residues. From germline, CDR1 is SGHAT and CDR2 FQNNGV. Trimming stripped 4 bases from V and 13 bases from J, with 25 bases between. Here the CDR3 reads CASSSATLGPSFFTF. The CDR3 DNA reads TGTGCCAGCAGCTCCGCTACCCTGGGGCCCTCTTTCTTCACCTTC.